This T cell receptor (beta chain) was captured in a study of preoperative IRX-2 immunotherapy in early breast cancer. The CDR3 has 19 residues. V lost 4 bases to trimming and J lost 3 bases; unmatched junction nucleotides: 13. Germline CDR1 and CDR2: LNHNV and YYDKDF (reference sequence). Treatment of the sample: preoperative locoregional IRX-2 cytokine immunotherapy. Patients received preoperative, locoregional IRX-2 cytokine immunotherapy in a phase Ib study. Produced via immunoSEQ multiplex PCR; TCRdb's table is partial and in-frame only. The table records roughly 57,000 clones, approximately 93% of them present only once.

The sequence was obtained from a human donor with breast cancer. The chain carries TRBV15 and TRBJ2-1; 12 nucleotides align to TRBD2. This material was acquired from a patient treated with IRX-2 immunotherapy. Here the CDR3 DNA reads TGTGCCACCAGCAAAAGAGGGCTAGCGGGAGGGCCTTTCTACAATGAGCAGTTCTTC. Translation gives CATSKRGLAGGPFYNEQFF.